A single sample gave rise to the 22 T cell receptor beta chains below, sequenced in a study of CD8 T cells in Susac syndrome. After extraction with the RNeasy kit, about 0.45 to 1 ug of the RNA was reverse transcribed using random hexamers. MiXCR, applied by TCRdb to the immunoSEQ multiplex PCR reads, yields one record per CDR3 protein. Of approximately 100,000 distinct CDR3 sequences in the sample, about 96% were seen once. Sequencing input: CD4+ T cells from PBMCs. The receptors were gathered from a human donor in good health.

The chain recombines TRBV29-1 with TRBJ2-7; 7 nucleotides match TRBD2. Germline-derived CDR1 and CDR2 are SQVTM and ANQGSEA. V was clipped by 6 bases and J by 5 bases; unmatched bases: 13. The CDR3 loop spans 14 amino acids. CDR3: CSVLGGTPLDEQYF. DNA of the CDR3: TGCAGCGTCCTGGGGGGGACTCCTCTTGACGAGCAGTACTTC.

The J gene is TRBJ1-5, the V gene TRBV19; D is unclear. CDR1 is LNHDA, CDR2 SQIVND, per germline (reference sequence). V lost 4 bases to trimming and J lost 0 bases, with 10 bases between them. The CDR3 runs 15 residues. This CDR3 reads CASSTVRVSNQPQHF. CDR3 coding DNA: TGTGCCAGTAGTACAGTACGGGTTAGCAATCAGCCCCAGCATTTT.

This clonotype is a singleton in its sample. This chain joins TRBV7-2 and TRBJ2-7; 7 bases are a match to TRBD1. The J segment lost 8 bases and the V segment lost 4 bases, leaving 11 bases of the junction unmatched. Per the germline V gene, CDR1 is SGHTA and CDR2 is FQGNSA. This CDR3 has 14 amino acids. This chain's CDR3 is CASSSKRGQSKQYF. The CDR3 DNA is TGTGCCAGCAGCTCAAAAAGGGGACAGAGCAAGCAGTACTTC.

The V call is TRBV6-1, the J call TRBJ2-4; TRBD1 matches 7 bases. The CDR3 totals 15 residues. Germline-derived CDR1 and CDR2 are MNHNS and SASEGT. V shed 4 bases, J shed 8 bases, and the junction held 11 bases outside the gene matches. CDR3 DNA: TGTGCCAGCAGTGCTCGGACAGGCGGTGGGGACATTCAGTACTTC. It translates to CASSARTGGGDIQYF.

This clonotype was seen only once. V gene TRBV7-9 combines with J gene TRBJ2-7, with 7 bases lining up with TRBD1. After removal of 5 bases from V and 5 bases from J, the junction contained 9 bases not matched to a gene. This CDR3 contains 14 residues. CDR1 and CDR2 from the germline V gene are SEHNR and FQNEAQ (reference sequence). The DNA of the CDR3 is TGTGCCAGCAGCCGGGTAGGGGGCTTCGACGAGCAGTACTTC. This translates into CASSRVGGFDEQYF. Full variable domain (outside the CDR3, taken from reference TRBV7-9 and TRBJ2-7): DTGVSQNPRHKITKRGQNVTFRCDPISEHNRLYWYRQTLGQGPEFLTYFQNEAQLEKSRLLSDRFSAERPKGSFSTLEIQRTEQGDSAMYLCASSRVGGFDEQYFGPGTRLTVT.

The chain recombines TRBV12-3 or TRBV12-4 with TRBJ2-7, with 7 positions matching TRBD1. Germline trimming cut 4 bases from V and 3 bases from J; bases unmatched to any gene: 3. The CDR3 has 13 amino acids. The CDR3: CASSWDRVYEQYF. CDR3 nucleotide sequence: TGTGCCAGCAGTTGGGACAGAGTCTACGAGCAGTACTTC.

The genes are TRBV4-2 and TRBJ2-1; 8 bases map to TRBD2. The trim removed 0 bases at V and 7 bases at J, leaving 11 bases unmatched. The CDR3 runs to 17 residues. Germline-derived CDR1 and CDR2 are LGHNA and YNFKEQ. In nucleotides, the CDR3 is TGTGCCAGCAGCCAAGATCTGGGGACTAGAGTCAGGAATGAGCAGTTCTTC. Encoded protein: CASSQDLGTRVRNEQFF.

The rearrangement joins TRBV24-1 to TRBJ1-2; the D is unclear. V lost 5 bases and J lost 7, with 13 bases in between. CDR1 KGHDR and CDR2 SFDVKD come from the germline V gene. The CDR3 contains 13 residues. CDR3 nucleotides: TGTGCCACCAGTGGGTCACACCTTGCTGGCTACACCTTC. Its translation is CATSGSHLAGYTF.

This chain connects TRBV11-1 to TRBJ2-2; weak D call: TRBD1 (5 bases). The V and J ends lost 5 bases and 7 bases respectively, with 11 bases between them. Per the germline V gene, CDR1 is SGHAT and CDR2 is FQDESV (reference sequence). The CDR3 length is 13 residues. The CDR3 DNA reads TGTGCCAGCAGCATATTTCAGGGCGGGGAGCTGTTTTTT. This encodes CASSIFQGGELFF.

V and J are TRBV4-1 and TRBJ1-1, with 9 nucleotides matching TRBD1. Losses at the gene ends were 4 bases for V and 4 bases for J; bases not matched to a gene: 10. The CDR3 is 16 amino acids. The germline V gene encodes CDR1 MGHRA and CDR2 YSYEKL. The CDR3 sequence is CASSLRTGASSTEAFF. Here the CDR3 DNA reads TGCGCCAGCAGCCTAAGGACAGGGGCGTCAAGCACTGAAGCTTTCTTT.

The chain couples TRBV4-1 to TRBJ2-1; D remains unclear. The V end was cut by 4 bases, the J end by 10 bases, with 11 bases between. CDR1 is MGHRA and CDR2 is YSYEKL in the germline V gene. This CDR3 region has 12 residues. CDR3 sequence reads: CASSRTAREQFF. In DNA form, the CDR3 reads TGCGCCAGCAGCCGGACCGCCAGAGAGCAGTTCTTC.

The chain employs TRBV3-1 and TRBJ1-6; D unclear. Between the trimmed V and J ends, which lost 4 bases and 0 bases, there was a span of 7 bases. Germline V gene sequence: CDR1 LGHDT, CDR2 YNNKEL (reference sequence). This CDR3 comprises 15 residues. The chain's CDR3 is CASSPRGSYNSPLHF. The CDR3 DNA is TGTGCCAGCAGCCCCCGGGGCTCCTATAATTCACCCCTCCACTTT.

The chain joins TRBV14 to TRBJ2-3, with D possibly matching TRBD2 (5 bases). The V gene lost 4 bases and the J gene lost 2 bases, with 10 bases spanning the gap. This CDR3 is built from 14 residues. Germline CDR1 reads SGHDN; CDR2 reads FVKESK. The CDR3, as DNA: TGTGCCAGCAGCCCGGACTCGAACACAGATACGCAGTATTTT. Protein: CASSPDSNTDTQYF.

The chain has TRBV9 and TRBJ1-2, with a possible D match to TRBD1 (6 bases). CDR1 and CDR2 (germline): SGDLS, YYNGEE. This CDR3 spans 16 amino acids. Trimming took off 4 bases at V and 6 bases at J, with 22 bases between the two ends. The CDR3 here is CASSPSSLTGNHGYTF. The CDR3 DNA reads TGTGCCAGCAGCCCATCCTCTCTCACAGGGAACCATGGCTACACCTTC.

The chain combines TRBV28 with TRBJ1-5; D perhaps matches TRBD1 (5 bases). The CDR3 runs 14 residues. Germline assignment: CDR1 MDHEN and CDR2 SYDVKM. V lost 2 bases and J 7 bases, leaving 12 bases between the germline ends. CDR3 protein: CASSLLQADQPQHF. CDR3 DNA: TGTGCCAGCAGTTTACTACAGGCTGACCAGCCCCAGCATTTT.

The chain is built from TRBV29-1 and TRBJ1-1, with D unclear. V was trimmed by 4 bases and J by 1 base, leaving 7 bases between them. CDR1 is SQVTM, CDR2 ANQGSEA, per germline. This CDR3 contains 12 residues. CDR3 protein: CSVVEENTEAFF. CDR3 in DNA: TGCAGCGTTGTCGAGGAGAACACTGAAGCTTTCTTT.

A remark on this clonotype: An end of the junction does not agree with germline; a read error may underlie this. V usage is TRBV24-1 and J usage is TRBJ2-6; D is ambiguous. This CDR3 has 14 amino acids. Germline V gene lookup returns CDR1 KGHDR and CDR2 SFDVKD. The CDR3 sequence is CAASAGSGANVLTF. Here the CDR3 DNA reads TGTGCCGCCAGTGCCGGCTCTGGGGCCAACGTCCTGACTTTC.

This chain uses TRBV12-3 or TRBV12-4 with TRBJ2-1; possible D gene TRBD1, 6 bases. Trimming left V 1 base short and J 6 bases short, with 13 bases between. This CDR3 spans 15 amino acids. The CDR3 is CASSLGTVKRNEQFF. CDR3 coding DNA: TGTGCCAGCAGTTTAGGGACAGTGAAGCGCAATGAGCAGTTCTTC.

This clonotype was seen a single time. The rearrangement joins TRBV12-3 or TRBV12-4 to TRBJ2-2; 10 bases fit TRBD1. There are 16 residues in the CDR3. V shed 0 bases, J shed 6 bases, and the junction held 4 bases outside the gene matches. The CDR3 DNA reads as TGTGCCAGCAGTTTAGCCCTGACAGGGGGCCCCGGGGAGCTGTTTTTT. Protein sequence: CASSLALTGGPGELFF.

Here the CDR3 reads CSARVVEQYF. The CDR3 coding sequence is TGCAGTGCTAGAGTAGTTGAGCAGTACTTC. This chain connects TRBV20-1 to TRBJ2-7; D unresolved. The ends were cut back, 1 base at V and 7 bases at J, with 5 bases in the middle. CDR3 length: 10 amino acids. CDR1 is DFQATT, CDR2 SNEGSKA, per germline (reference sequence).

This sequence joins TRBV10-3 and TRBJ2-5; no definite D call. The CDR3 has 12 residues. Germline values: CDR1 ENHRY, CDR2 SYGVKD. Trimming removed 8 bases at V and 5 bases at J, with 12 bases between. CDR3 amino acids: CAIGWTGETQYF. CDR3 bases: TGTGCCATCGGATGGACCGGGGAGACCCAGTACTTC.

The chain links TRBV3-1 to TRBJ2-4; D call uncertain. The V and J ends lost 5 bases and 15 bases respectively, with 20 bases between them. This CDR3 is built from 13 residues. Germline loops: CDR1 LGHDT, CDR2 YNNKEL (reference sequence). The CDR3 spells CASSGSNSPTPYF. DNA for the CDR3: TGTGCCAGCAGCGGCTCCAACTCCCCCACGCCGTACTTC.